The entry below describes one TCR beta chain. The read comes to an end 3 residues before the CDR3 does, leaving the germline J gene to fill in the end. Looked up from germline, CDR1 is SGHTA and CDR2 is FQGTGA. This CDR3 region has 16 residues. Unmatched junction bases numbered 7, after V lost 2 bases and J lost 2 bases. Some clones are missing from TCRdb's copy, which holds only in-frame ones; the method was immunoSEQ multiplex PCR. This listing includes around 39,000 clones. This entry comes from a study of T cells in women clearing cervical HPV infection. The rearrangement links TRBV7-3 to TRBJ2-3, with 7 bases fitting TRBD2. The sample comprised blood buffy coat. The source is a woman between 18 and 69 years old with a cervical HPV16 infection that either progressed to CIN3+ or cleared (not recorded which). The sequenced CDR3 bases are TGTGCCAGCAGCTTATACGGCGGGAGAGTCACAGATACG. The encoded protein is CASSLYGGRVTDT. From start to end, the CDR3 is CASSLYGGRVTDTQYF.